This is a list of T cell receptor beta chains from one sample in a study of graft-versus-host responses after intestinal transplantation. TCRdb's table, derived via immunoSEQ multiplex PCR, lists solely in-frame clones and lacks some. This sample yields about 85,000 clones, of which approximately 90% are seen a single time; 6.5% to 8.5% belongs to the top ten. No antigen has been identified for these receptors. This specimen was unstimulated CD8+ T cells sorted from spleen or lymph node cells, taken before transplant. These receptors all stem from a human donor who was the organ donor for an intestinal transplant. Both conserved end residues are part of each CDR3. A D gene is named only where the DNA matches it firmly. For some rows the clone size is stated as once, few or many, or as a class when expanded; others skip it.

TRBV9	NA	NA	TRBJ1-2	TGTGCCAGCAGCGTAGCCCCGACGGGCAACTATGGCTACACCTTC	CASSVAPTGNYGYTF
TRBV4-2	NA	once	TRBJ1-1	TGTGCCAGCAGCCAAGGACCAGGGAGGAACACTGAAGCTTTCTTT	CASSQGPGRNTEAFF
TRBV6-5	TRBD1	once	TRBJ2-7	TGTGCCAGCAGAACCGAGGGGGCCGAACGCTACGAGCAGTACTTC	CASRTEGAERYEQYF
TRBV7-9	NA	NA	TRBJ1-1	TGTGCCAGCAGCCCGGTGACAGGTTTGACTGAAGCTTTCTTT	CASSPVTGLTEAFF
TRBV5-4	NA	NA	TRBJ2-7	TGTGCCAGCAGCAGAGGACCCTCCTACGAGCAGTACTTC	CASSRGPSYEQYF
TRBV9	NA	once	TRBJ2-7	TGTGCCAGCAGTTACTCGGCCGACTACGAGCAGTACTTC	CASSYSADYEQYF
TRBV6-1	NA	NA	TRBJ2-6	TGTGCCAGCATGGGCGGGGAAACTGGGGCCAACGTCCTGACTTTC	CASMGGETGANVLTF
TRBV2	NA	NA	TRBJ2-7	TGTGCCAGCAGTGACGCCGCGGGCAGACGCCAAAAAGTAGCCTACGAGCAGTACTTC	CASSDAAGRRQKVAYEQYF
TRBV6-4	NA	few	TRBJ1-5	TGTGCCAGCAGTGACCTTTCCAGGGCATACCTCAATCAGCCCCAGCATTTT	CASSDLSRAYLNQPQHF
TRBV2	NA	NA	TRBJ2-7	TGTGCCAGCAGTGATGTTCAGGGGCCCCCCTCCTACGAGCAGTACTTC	CASSDVQGPPSYEQYF
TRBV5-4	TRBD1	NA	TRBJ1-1	TGTGCCAGCAGCATGAGGACAGGGGGCGTCTCTGAAGCTTTCTTT	CASSMRTGGVSEAFF
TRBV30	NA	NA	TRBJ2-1	TGTGCCTGGAGTGTAGCTAGCATGGGGCAGTTCTTC	CAWSVASMGQFF
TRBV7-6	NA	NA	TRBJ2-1	TGTGCCAGCAGCTTATATCCGGGCAATGAGCAGTTCTTC	CASSLYPGNEQFF
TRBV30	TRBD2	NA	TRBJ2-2	TGTGCCTGGACCACTAGCGGAACCGGGGAGCTGTTTTTT	CAWTTSGTGELFF
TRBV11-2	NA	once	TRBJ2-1	TGTGCCAGCAGCTTAGGGGCGTGGCAGGGTGCCGATGAGCAGTTCTTC	CASSLGAWQGADEQFF
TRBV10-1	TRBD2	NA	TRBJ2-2	TGCGCCGGAGTCCCGGGACTAGCGGGAGTAAGGGGGGAGCTGTTTTTT	CAGVPGLAGVRGELFF